The 11 T cell receptor beta chains below all came from one sample that was sequenced in a study of blood T cells in healthy people across ages. The authors ran a second PCR of about 7 to 11 cycles using a sample-barcoded 5' primer and a J-beta primer mix. MiXCR, run by TCRdb on the 5' RACE reads, gives a single entry per CDR3 protein. The table has some 290,000 distinct CDR3 sequences, around 27% seen once. Sequencing was performed on blood. These TCRs come from a woman in her 70s in good health.

The genes are TRBV5-1 and TRBJ1-1; no firm D call. The CDR3 totals 14 residues. Germline CDR1 and CDR2: SGHRS and YFSETQ. V was cut by 0 bases and J by 3 bases, with 9 bases left in between. CDR3 loop: CASSLAAEDTEAFF. CDR3 sequence (DNA): TGCGCCAGCAGCTTGGCTGCGGAGGACACTGAAGCTTTCTTT.

The V call is TRBV20-1, the J call TRBJ1-2, with D maybe TRBD1 (5 bases). Deletions cut 0 bases from V and 8 bases from J, with 19 bases between. The V gene's germline CDR1 is DFQATT and CDR2 SNEGSKA (reference sequence). The CDR3 covers 15 residues. This CDR3 reads CSAREKGTRDEGYTF. CDR3 sequence (DNA): TGCAGTGCTAGAGAAAAGGGCACCAGGGATGAAGGCTACACCTTC.

The chain couples TRBV15 to TRBJ2-6, with 8 bases aligning to TRBD1. The CDR3 is 20 residues long. Looked up from germline, CDR1 is LNHNV and CDR2 is YYDKDF (reference sequence). Trimming cost V 1 base and J 1 base; bases outside gene matches: 12. CDR3 sequence (DNA): TGTGCCACCAGCAGAGCCCGACAGGGGATCCCTGGTTCTGGGGCCAACGTCCTGACTTTC. It is translated as CATSRARQGIPGSGANVLTF.

V usage is TRBV29-1 and J usage is TRBJ2-1, with D maybe TRBD1 (6 bases). The closer fit of TRBJ2-5 to the DNA end suggests the J call may be wrong. In germline, CDR1 is SQVTM, CDR2 ANQGSEA. CDR3 length equals 13 residues. The CDR3 reads CSVGRTAQETQYF. The CDR3 region has the DNA TGCAGCGTCGGAAGGACAGCGCAAGAGACCCAGTACTTC.

This clonotype was counted many times. V is TRBV7-2 and J is TRBJ2-5, with a weak D call TRBD2 (7 bases). This CDR3 comprises 16 residues. The V gene's germline CDR1 is SGHTA and CDR2 FQGNSA. V lost 0 bases and J lost 1, with 12 bases in between. In nucleotides, the CDR3 is TGTGCCAGCAGCTTAGCTCTGGGGGGGCCCCAAGAGACCCAGTACTTC. Translated: CASSLALGGPQETQYF.

The chain uses TRBV4-1 and TRBJ2-1, with D perhaps matching TRBD1 (5 bases). The CDR3 totals 13 residues. Germline V CDR1 and CDR2: MGHRA, YSYEKL. Deletions cut 2 bases from V and 6 bases from J, with 8 bases between. This CDR3 reads CASSQPQANEQFF. The CDR3 DNA is TGCGCCAGCAGCCAACCACAGGCCAATGAGCAGTTCTTC.

This chain uses TRBV6-6 with TRBJ1-6; TRBD1 aligns across 9 bases. CDR1 MNHNY and CDR2 SVGAGI come from the germline V gene (reference sequence). Losses at the gene ends were 8 bases for V and 15 bases for J; bases not matched to a gene: 17. The CDR3 loop spans 15 amino acids. CDR3: CASLTGGGVARYLHF. CDR3 nucleotides: TGTGCCAGCCTGACAGGGGGAGGTGTAGCACGGTACCTCCACTTT.

V is TRBV20-1 and J is TRBJ2-4; D unclear. Germline-derived CDR1 and CDR2 are DFQATT and SNEGSKA (reference sequence). CDR3 length equals 14 residues. Trimming removed 5 bases from V and 3 bases from J, with 14 bases in between. This chain's CDR3 is CSAPLSLGKNIQYF. The CDR3 DNA sequence: TGCAGTGCTCCCCTTTCCCTGGGCAAAAACATTCAGTACTTC.

The chain couples TRBV4-1 to TRBJ2-5, with D perhaps matching TRBD1 (6 bases). Gene TRBJ2-1 matches the end of the DNA better, so the J call may be wrong. CDR1 MGHRA and CDR2 YSYEKL come from the germline V gene. The CDR3 is 12 amino acids. This CDR3 reads CASTRGGHEQFF. The CDR3 DNA follows: TGCGCCAGCACCCGAGGGGGTCATGAGCAGTTCTTC.

The J gene is TRBJ2-7, the V gene TRBV7-2; D gene uncertain. V lost 1 base to trimming and J lost 9 bases, with 13 bases between them. The germline CDR1 and CDR2 sequences are SGHTA and FQGNSA. The length of the CDR3 is 13 residues. The CDR3 coding sequence is TGTGCCAGCAGCTTAGATAATGTGGGTTCGCAGTACTTC. Protein sequence: CASSLDNVGSQYF.

The chain recombines TRBV14 with TRBJ2-1; 9 bases line up with TRBD2. Germline trimming cut 2 bases from V and 10 bases from J; bases unmatched to any gene: 12. The germline V gene encodes CDR1 SGHDN and CDR2 FVKESK. This CDR3 region has 16 residues. DNA for the CDR3: TGTGCCAGCAGCCAAAAGCGGGTAGCGGGAGTTGGGGAGCAGTTCTTC. Translation gives CASSQKRVAGVGEQFF.